This T cell receptor (beta chain) was retrieved from a study of cytomegalovirus exposure and HLA in healthy donors. Amplification used 60 Vbeta primers and 13 Jbeta primers. Sequencing was performed with immunoSEQ multiplex PCR; in TCRdb, only in-frame clones are kept and a portion is missing. The sample lists 100,000 to 150,000 clones; approximately 80% were seen once. The CDR3 is made up of 14 amino acids. The germline V gene encodes CDR1 SGHRS and CDR2 YFSETQ. V was pared by 4 bases and J by 7 bases, with 15 bases between. A few counts support this clone. V is TRBV5-1 and J is TRBJ1-3; D not certain. The sample consisted of PBMCs. This sequence was found in a man younger than 40 in good health and CMV-seropositive. DNA for the CDR3: TGCGCCAGCAGCCCGGACCGGGAGACGAACACCATATATTTT. Translated: CASSPDRETNTIYF.